This T cell receptor beta chain was obtained from a study of cytotoxic CD8 clonotypes in ibrutinib-treated CLL. About the research overall: Response samples were obtained once patients had received a median 12 months of treatment, range 6 to 36.

In the case of this clone: Its matching antigen is unknown.

Assay: immunoSEQ multiplex PCR; the TCRdb copy retains only in-frame clones and omits some. The sample records under 150,000 clones, around 80% being singletons. Deletions cut 4 bases from V and 5 bases from J, with 14 bases between. CDR3 length equals 14 residues. Germline V gene lookup returns CDR1 SGHTA and CDR2 FQGNSA. Frozen PBMC stocks contributed around 2 micrograms of genomic DNA to the TCR beta libraries. The study's findings and limits: At the start, clonality exceeded age-matched healthy donors and followed circulating CD8+ T-cell counts.

The specimen comprised PBMCs, sampled after 24 months of ibrutinib treatment. The genes are TRBV7-2 and TRBJ1-1; perhaps TRBD1 as D (5 bases). The receptor was isolated from a human donor with chronic lymphocytic leukemia. CDR3 protein: CASSSKGWRTEAFF. As DNA, the CDR3 is TGTGCCAGCAGCTCAAAGGGGTGGCGAACTGAAGCTTTCTTT.